The clone carrying this T cell receptor beta chain was picked up one time. The V end lost 1 base, the J end lost 1 base, and 7 bases lay between the germline ends. Germline V lookup: CDR1 MNHEY, CDR2 SVGAGI. This CDR3 has 14 amino acids. The data derive from a study of T cell changes during pregnancy in multiple sclerosis. The assay was immunoSEQ multiplex PCR, and TCRdb's table has in-frame clones only and misses some. Of about 38,000 clones in the sample, 75% to 95% were seen once. The TCR originated in a female donor in good health, enrolled as a control in a pregnancy study. Sequenced material: CD4+ T cells from peripheral blood mononuclear cells, taken in the third trimester of pregnancy. The V gene is TRBV6-5, the J gene TRBJ1-2; tentative D call: TRBD1 (5 bases). The CDR3 DNA reads as TGTGCCAGCAGTTACTTAGGGGTTAACTATGGCTACACCTTC. Its translation is CASSYLGVNYGYTF.